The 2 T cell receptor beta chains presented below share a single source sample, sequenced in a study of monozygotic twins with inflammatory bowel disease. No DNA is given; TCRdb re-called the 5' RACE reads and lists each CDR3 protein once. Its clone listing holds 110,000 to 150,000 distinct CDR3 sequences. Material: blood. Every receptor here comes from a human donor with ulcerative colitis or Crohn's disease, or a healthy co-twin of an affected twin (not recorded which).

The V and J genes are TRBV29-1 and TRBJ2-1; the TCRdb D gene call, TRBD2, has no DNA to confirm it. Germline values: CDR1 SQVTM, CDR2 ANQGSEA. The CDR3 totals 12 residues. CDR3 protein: CSVWAGGNEQFF.

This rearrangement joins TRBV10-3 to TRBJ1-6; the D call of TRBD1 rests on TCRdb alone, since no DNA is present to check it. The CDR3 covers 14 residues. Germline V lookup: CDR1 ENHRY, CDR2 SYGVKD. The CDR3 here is CAISAAGEDSPLHF.